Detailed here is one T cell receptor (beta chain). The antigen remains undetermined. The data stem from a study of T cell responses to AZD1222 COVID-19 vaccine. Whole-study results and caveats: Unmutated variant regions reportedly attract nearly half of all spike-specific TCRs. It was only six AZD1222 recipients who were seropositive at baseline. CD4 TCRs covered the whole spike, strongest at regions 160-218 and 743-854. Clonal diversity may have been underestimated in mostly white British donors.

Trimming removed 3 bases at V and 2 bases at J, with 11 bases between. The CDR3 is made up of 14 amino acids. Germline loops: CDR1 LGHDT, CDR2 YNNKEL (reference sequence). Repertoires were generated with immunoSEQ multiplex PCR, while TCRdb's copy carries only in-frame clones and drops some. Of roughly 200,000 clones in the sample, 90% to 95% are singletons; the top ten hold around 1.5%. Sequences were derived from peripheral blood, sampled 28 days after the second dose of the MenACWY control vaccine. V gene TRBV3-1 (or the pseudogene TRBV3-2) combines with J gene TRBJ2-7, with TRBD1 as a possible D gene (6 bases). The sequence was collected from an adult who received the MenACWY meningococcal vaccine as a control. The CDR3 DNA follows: TGTGCCAGCAGCCATATGGGGGCCGCCTACGAGCAGTACTTC. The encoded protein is CASSHMGAAYEQYF.